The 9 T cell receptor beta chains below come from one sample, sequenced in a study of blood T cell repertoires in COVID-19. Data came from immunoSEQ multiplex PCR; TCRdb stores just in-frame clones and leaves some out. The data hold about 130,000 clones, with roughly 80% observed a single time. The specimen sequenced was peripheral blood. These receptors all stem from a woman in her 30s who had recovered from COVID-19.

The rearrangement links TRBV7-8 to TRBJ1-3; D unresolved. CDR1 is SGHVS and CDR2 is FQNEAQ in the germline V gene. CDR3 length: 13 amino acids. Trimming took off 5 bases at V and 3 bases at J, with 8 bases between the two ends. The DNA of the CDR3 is TGTGCCAGCAGCCTAAAGAGTGGAAACACCATATATTTT. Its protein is CASSLKSGNTIYF.

The chain's CDR3 is CASSLPTGVSNEKLFF. CDR3 nucleotide sequence: TGCGCCAGCAGTTTACCGACAGGGGTCAGTAATGAAAAACTGTTTTTT. V gene TRBV5-1 combines with J gene TRBJ1-4, with TRBD1 identical over 8 bases. This CDR3 has 16 residues. The junction had 10 bases not matched to a gene; V was cut back by 5 bases and J by 4 bases. The V gene's germline CDR1 is SGHRS and CDR2 YFSETQ.

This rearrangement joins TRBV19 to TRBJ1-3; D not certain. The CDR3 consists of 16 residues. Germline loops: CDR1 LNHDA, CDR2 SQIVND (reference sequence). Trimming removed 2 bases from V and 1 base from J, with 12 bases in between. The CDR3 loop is CASSITRGRSGNTIYF. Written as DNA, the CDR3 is TGTGCCAGTAGTATAACACGGGGAAGATCTGGAAACACCATATATTTT.

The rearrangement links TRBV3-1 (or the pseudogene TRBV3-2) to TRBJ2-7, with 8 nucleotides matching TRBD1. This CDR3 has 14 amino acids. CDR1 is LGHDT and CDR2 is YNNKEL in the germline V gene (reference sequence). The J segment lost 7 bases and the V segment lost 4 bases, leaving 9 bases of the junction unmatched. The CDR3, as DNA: TGTGCCAGCAGCCTCGGACAGGGAACCTTTGAGCAGTACTTC. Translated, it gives CASSLGQGTFEQYF.

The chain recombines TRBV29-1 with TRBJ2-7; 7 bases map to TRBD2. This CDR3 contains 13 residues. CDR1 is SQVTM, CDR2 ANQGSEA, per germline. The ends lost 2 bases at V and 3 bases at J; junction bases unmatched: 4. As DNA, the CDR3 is TGCAGCGTTGAAATGGCGGGAGACTACGAGCAGTACTTC. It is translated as CSVEMAGDYEQYF.

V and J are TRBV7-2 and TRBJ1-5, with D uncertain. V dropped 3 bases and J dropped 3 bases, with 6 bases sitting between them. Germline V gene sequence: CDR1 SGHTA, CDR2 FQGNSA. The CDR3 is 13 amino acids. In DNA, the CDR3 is TGTGCCAGCAGCTTCTTCCCCAATCAGCCCCAGCATTTT. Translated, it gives CASSFFPNQPQHF. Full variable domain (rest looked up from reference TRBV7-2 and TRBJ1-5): GAGVSQSPSNKVTEKGKDVELRCDPISGHTALYWYRQSLGQGLEFLIYFQGNSAPDKSGLPSDRFSAERTGGSVSTLTIQRTQQEDSAVYLCASSFFPNQPQHFGDGTRLSIL.

The CDR3 DNA is TGTGCCAGCAGCTTACCAGGGAAGAGGAACAATGAGCAGTTCTTC. This encodes CASSLPGKRNNEQFF. The chain joins TRBV5-4 to TRBJ2-1; the D gene is possibly TRBD1 (5 bases). Germline assignment: CDR1 SGHNT and CDR2 YYREEE (reference sequence). The CDR3 has 15 residues. The ends were cut back, 2 bases at V and 5 bases at J, with 14 bases in the middle.

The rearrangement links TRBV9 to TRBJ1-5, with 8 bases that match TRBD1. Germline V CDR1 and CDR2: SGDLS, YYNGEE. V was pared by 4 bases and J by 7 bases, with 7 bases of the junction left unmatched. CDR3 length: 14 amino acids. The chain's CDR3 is CASSQGQGDQPQHF. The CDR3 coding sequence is TGTGCCAGCAGCCAAGGACAGGGAGACCAGCCCCAGCATTTT.

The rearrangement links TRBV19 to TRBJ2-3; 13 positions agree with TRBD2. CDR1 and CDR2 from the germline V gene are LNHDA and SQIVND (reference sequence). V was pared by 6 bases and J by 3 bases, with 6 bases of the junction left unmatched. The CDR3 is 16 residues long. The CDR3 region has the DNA TGTGCCAGTAGCCAGACTAGCGGGAGGTTGACAGATACGCAGTATTTT. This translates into CASSQTSGRLTDTQYF.